This passage covers 16 T cell receptor beta chains from one sample sequenced in a study of T cell responses to AZD1222 COVID-19 vaccine. Only in-frame clones appear in the TCRdb table, and some are missing; sequencing was by immunoSEQ multiplex PCR. Of some 120,000 clones listed, 88% are singletons. Sequencing was performed on peripheral blood, taken on day 0 of AZD1222 vaccination. Receptors were obtained from an adult in good health.

This chain uses TRBV4-2 with TRBJ2-1, with no clear D. Germline V gives CDR1 LGHNA, CDR2 YNFKEQ. CDR3 length: 12 residues. V was shortened by 2 bases and J by 6 bases, with 5 bases between the two germline ends. The CDR3 spells CASSQSANEQFF. In nucleotides, the CDR3 is TGTGCCAGCAGCCAAAGCGCCAATGAGCAGTTCTTC.

The chain employs TRBV4-1 and TRBJ1-5; no reliable D call. The CDR3 is 13 residues long. Per the germline V gene, CDR1 is MGHRA and CDR2 is YSYEKL. Trimming pared 3 bases from V and 4 bases from J, leaving 7 bases between. The CDR3 nucleotides read TGCGCCAGCAGCCAGGGAACGAATCAGCCCCAGCATTTT. This encodes CASSQGTNQPQHF.

The genes are TRBV9 and TRBJ1-6, with D maybe TRBD1 (5 bases). The CDR3 loop spans 14 amino acids. Germline V CDR1 and CDR2: SGDLS, YYNGEE. Trimming shortened V by 2 bases and J by 7 bases, and 10 bases separated the two germline ends. The CDR3 region has the DNA TGTGCCAGCAGCGTGGACAACTTCAATTCACCCCTCCACTTT. It codes for CASSVDNFNSPLHF. The variable domain in full, with the rest retrieved from reference TRBV9 and TRBJ1-6, is DSGVTQTPKHLITATGQRVTLRCSPRSGDLSVYWYQQSLDQGLQFLIQYYNGEERAKGNILERFSAQQFPDLHSELNLSSLELGDSALYFCASSVDNFNSPLHFGNGTRLTVT.

The chain has TRBV4-2 and TRBJ1-6; a possible D gene is TRBD1 (6 bases). Germline V gives CDR1 LGHNA, CDR2 YNFKEQ. Deletions cut 4 bases from V and 4 bases from J, with 11 bases between. This CDR3 is 15 amino acids long. CDR3 coding DNA: TGTGCCAGCAGCCTACAGGGAGGGTATAATTCACCCCTCCACTTT. Translating gives CASSLQGGYNSPLHF.

This sequence joins TRBV7-6 and TRBJ1-1; D is unclear. Germline lookup yields CDR1 SGHVS and CDR2 FNYEAQ. The CDR3 consists of 13 residues. Between the trimmed V and J ends, which lost 4 bases and 0 bases, there was a span of 6 bases. The CDR3 protein is CASSSGLNTEAFF. Here the CDR3 DNA reads TGTGCCAGCAGCTCAGGACTGAACACTGAAGCTTTCTTT.

The chain combines TRBV5-1 with TRBJ2-7, with TRBD2 matching over 9 bases. The J segment lost 5 bases and the V segment lost 7 bases, leaving 7 bases of the junction unmatched. CDR1 is SGHRS, CDR2 YFSETQ, per germline. This CDR3 contains 13 residues. CDR3 loop: CASRGGAGDEQYF. The CDR3 DNA reads as TGCGCCAGCCGCGGGGGGGCCGGTGACGAGCAGTACTTC.

With respect to this clone: The sample holds other DNA sequences that translate to the same CDR3. The chain links TRBV6-5 to TRBJ1-5; 9 bases are a match to TRBD1. Germline V CDR1 and CDR2: MNHEY, SVGAGI. CDR3 length: 16 amino acids. After removal of 0 bases from V and 5 bases from J, the junction contained 5 bases not matched to a gene. The CDR3 loop is CASSYSHWTGDQPQHF. CDR3 coding DNA: TGTGCCAGCAGTTACTCACACTGGACAGGGGATCAGCCCCAGCATTTT.

The chain couples TRBV5-6 to TRBJ1-6; tentatively, D is TRBD1 (5 bases). Germline loops: CDR1 SGHDT, CDR2 YYEEEE. CDR3 length: 14 amino acids. The V end was cut by 7 bases, the J end by 4 bases, with 12 bases between. CDR3 nucleotides: TGTGCCAGCTGGGGGAGAGAGTATAATTCACCCCTCCACTTT. It is translated as CASWGREYNSPLHF.

The rearrangement joins TRBV4-3 to TRBJ2-3, with D unclear. In germline, CDR1 is LGHNA, CDR2 YSLEER. Trimming shortened V by 4 bases and J by 2 bases, and 13 bases separated the two germline ends. CDR3 length equals 15 residues. For the CDR3, the DNA is TGCGCCAGCAGCCGGGGTGGGGTGTACACAGATACGCAGTATTTT. Encoded protein: CASSRGGVYTDTQYF.

The chain uses TRBV18 and TRBJ1-4, with 9 bases matching TRBD1. Germline values: CDR1 KGHSH, CDR2 LQKENI. The CDR3 sequence is 16 residues long. V lost 2 bases, J lost 8 bases, and 9 bases stayed unmatched. CDR3 sequence: CASSPAGTGIGEKLFF. DNA of the CDR3: TGTGCCAGCTCACCAGCCGGGACAGGGATTGGAGAAAAACTGTTTTTT.

The rearrangement uses TRBV27 and TRBJ1-2, with D unresolved. The V end lost 2 bases, the J end lost 8 bases, and 15 bases lay between the germline ends. The CDR3 sequence is 14 residues long. The germline V gene encodes CDR1 MNHEY and CDR2 SMNVEV (reference sequence). The chain's CDR3 is CASSLLGPEGGYTF. DNA for the CDR3: TGTGCCAGCAGTTTACTTGGACCGGAGGGAGGCTACACCTTC.

V is TRBV6-5 and J is TRBJ2-2; D is possibly TRBD2 (5 bases). Germline CDR1 MNHEY, CDR2 SVGAGI. CDR3 length: 15 amino acids. V was pared by 2 bases and J by 4 bases, with 11 bases between. CDR3 DNA sequence: TGTGCCAGCAGTTACGGTGGCGCGGGCACCGGGGAGCTGTTTTTT. Protein product: CASSYGGAGTGELFF.

The chain combines TRBV25-1 with TRBJ2-5, with 7 bases lining up with TRBD2. The V segment lost 4 bases and the J segment 5 bases; nucleotides outside the gene matches: 10. This CDR3 region has 15 residues. Germline CDR1 is MGHDK and CDR2 is SYGVNS. CDR3: CASSAASGLPETQYF. As DNA, the CDR3 is TGTGCCAGCAGTGCGGCTAGCGGACTACCGGAGACCCAGTACTTC.

This rearrangement joins TRBV5-4 to TRBJ1-1; the D gene is possibly TRBD1 (6 bases). Germline assignment: CDR1 SGHNT and CDR2 YYREEE (reference sequence). This CDR3 is 12 amino acids long. Trimming removed 9 bases at V and 2 bases at J, with 11 bases between. The CDR3: CAIKGVNTEAFF. CDR3 nucleotide sequence: TGTGCCATTAAGGGGGTAAACACTGAAGCTTTCTTT.

V usage is TRBV12-3 or TRBV12-4 and J usage is TRBJ2-7, with D tentatively TRBD2 (7 bases). This CDR3 region has 13 residues. V was cut by 6 bases and J by 5 bases, with 14 bases left in between. The CDR3 region has the DNA TGTGCCAGCAGCCGAGGGGGAGGGAACGAGCAGTACTTC. This codes for CASSRGGGNEQYF.

The chain combines TRBV4-3 with TRBJ1-4, with a possible D match to TRBD1 (5 bases). CDR1 is LGHNA and CDR2 is YSLEER in the germline V gene. V shed 0 bases and J shed 8 bases, with 7 bases lying between them. The CDR3 consists of 13 residues. CDR3 sequence reads: CASSQDGAEKLFF. The CDR3, as DNA: TGCGCCAGCAGCCAAGATGGGGCAGAAAAACTGTTTTTT.